This TCR beta chain stems from a study of shared clonotypes between healthy human individuals. Comment on this clone: Antigen unknown.

Profiling relied on immunoSEQ multiplex PCR, and the TCRdb table lists in-frame clones only, not all of them. Of some 1.5 million clones listed, about 98% are singletons. This CDR3 region has 11 residues. V was clipped by 5 bases and J by 2 bases, with 6 bases between them. CDR1 is SQVTM, CDR2 ANQGSEA, per germline. Naive CD45RA+ and memory CD45RA-negative subsets were split from CD4+ cells. Study-wide findings and caveats: Estimated clonotype richness was generally higher in naive than memory subsets. Clonotypes shared by all four donors outscored non-shared clonotypes in generation probability.

The sequencing input was naive CD4+ T cells sorted from blood. Subset: CD45RA+ positively selected. The rearrangement links TRBV29-1 to TRBJ2-5; D ambiguous. The sequence came from a man aged 30-40 years in good health. The CDR3 loop reads CSVSRQETQYF. The CDR3 bases are TGCAGCGTTTCACGGCAAGAGACCCAGTACTTC.